This TCR beta chain was documented in a study of blood T cell repertoires in COVID-19. As for the study in general: Sites in the United States, Italy and Spain provided acute and convalescent COVID-19 samples. Nucleic acid was either cDNA or gDNA, and it came from T cells, B-cell-depleted T cells, or PBMCs.

Deletions cut 2 bases from V and 8 bases from J, with 19 bases between. The CDR3 runs to 16 residues. In germline, CDR1 is MNHEY, CDR2 SVGEGT. Study processing details: For nucleated cells, counts were estimated from reference gene primer amplification. The method was immunoSEQ multiplex PCR; TCRdb's version includes in-frame clones alone and lacks a portion of them. The V and J calls and clone size were taken over from that table, and D and trimming were inferred from the DNA. The table has around 100,000 clones, around 94% seen once; the top ten hold approximately 5.7%. Sample: peripheral blood. This clonotype originated in a man aged 50 or older with active COVID-19. The V and J genes are TRBV6-2 or TRBV6-3 and TRBJ2-1, with a weak D call TRBD2 (5 bases). DNA of the CDR3: TGTGCCAGCAGTTACCGAGCCTCTTTGGAGGTGTATGAGCAGTTCTTC. Protein: CASSYRASLEVYEQFF.